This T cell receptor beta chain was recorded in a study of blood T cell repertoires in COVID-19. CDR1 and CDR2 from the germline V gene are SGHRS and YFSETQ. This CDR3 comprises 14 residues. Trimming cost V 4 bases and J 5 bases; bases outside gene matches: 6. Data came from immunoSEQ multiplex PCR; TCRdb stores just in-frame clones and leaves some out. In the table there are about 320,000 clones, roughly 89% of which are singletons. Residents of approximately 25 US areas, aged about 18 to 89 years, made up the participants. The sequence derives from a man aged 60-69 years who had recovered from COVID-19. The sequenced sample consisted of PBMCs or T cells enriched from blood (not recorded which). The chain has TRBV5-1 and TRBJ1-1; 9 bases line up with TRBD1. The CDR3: CASSRQGDETEAFF. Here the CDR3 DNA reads TGCGCCAGCAGCAGACAGGGGGATGAAACTGAAGCTTTCTTT.